The 19 T cell receptor beta chains given below trace back to one sample, sequenced in a study of T cell repertoires in cytomegalovirus infection. TCRdb itself ran the reads through MiXCR, one entry per CDR3 protein. This sample yields some 270,000 distinct CDR3 sequences, of which over 15% are seen a single time; less than 60% belongs to the top ten. Sequencing was carried out using CD8+ T cells from PBMCs. Receptor source: a human donor in good health (CMV status not recorded). Some clones in this sample may be carry-over from other donors' samples.

This clonotype turned up a few times. The J gene is TRBJ2-7, the V gene TRBV27; 10 nucleotides align to TRBD2. Looked up from germline, CDR1 is MNHEY and CDR2 is SMNVEV (reference sequence). After removal of 2 bases from V and 4 bases from J, the junction contained 14 bases not matched to a gene. The CDR3 is 18 amino acids. CDR3 DNA sequence: TGTGCCAGCAGTTTACAGCGGGGGGGACCCGTTTGGGTGTACGAGCAGTACTTC. It codes for CASSLQRGGPVWVYEQYF.

This clonotype was seen ten or more times. The V and J genes are TRBV7-9 and TRBJ2-2, with a possible D match to TRBD2 (6 bases). The CDR3 runs to 14 residues. CDR1 is SEHNR and CDR2 is FQNEAQ in the germline V gene (reference sequence). The V end lost 4 bases, the J end lost 2 bases, and 8 bases lay between the germline ends. The CDR3 is CASSSGGNTGELFF. For the CDR3, the DNA is TGTGCCAGCAGCTCCGGGGGAAACACCGGGGAGCTGTTTTTT.

This clonotype was recorded a few times. This chain connects TRBV29-1 to TRBJ2-2; D not resolved. The CDR3 is 12 residues long. Germline V CDR1 and CDR2: SQVTM, ANQGSEA. V was clipped by 1 base and J by 4 bases, with 4 bases between them. CDR3 sequence: CSVEASTGELFF. CDR3 coding DNA: TGCAGCGTTGAAGCTTCCACCGGGGAGCTGTTTTTT.

A few counts support this clonotype. The chain couples TRBV5-6 to TRBJ2-1; D might be TRBD2 (5 bases). The CDR3 has 17 residues. The germline gives CDR1 SGHDT, CDR2 YYEEEE. Trimming cost V 2 bases and J 5 bases, with 20 bases left between them. The CDR3 is CASSLLGSVTRNNEQFF. The CDR3, as DNA: TGTGCCAGCAGCTTACTAGGGTCGGTCACCCGTAACAATGAGCAGTTCTTC.

This clonotype occurred a few times. V is TRBV6-2 or TRBV6-3 and J is TRBJ1-6, with D unresolved. This CDR3 contains 14 residues. Germline V gives CDR1 MNHEY, CDR2 SVGEGT. Trimming took off 5 bases at V and 5 bases at J, with 10 bases between the two ends. CDR3 nucleotide sequence: TGTGCCAGCAGTGCGGACTGGGATAATTCACCCCTCCACTTT. Its protein is CASSADWDNSPLHF.

This clonotype has ten or more counts. Written as DNA, the CDR3 is TGTGCCAGCAGCTTAGATCGGGGGACAGGGGGACGGGGTGAGCAGTTCTTC. It specifies CASSLDRGTGGRGEQFF. The J gene is TRBJ2-1, the V gene TRBV11-2, with 11 nucleotides matching TRBD1. The CDR3 has 17 residues. Trimming took 0 bases from V and 9 from J; bases not matched to a gene: 10. Germline CDR1 is SGHAT and CDR2 is FQNNGV.

The CDR3 reads CASSPFVGQGIFNTEAFF. Written as DNA, the CDR3 is TGTGCCAGCAGCCCTTTTGTTGGACAGGGAATTTTTAACACTGAAGCTTTCTTT. This chain uses TRBV11-2 with TRBJ1-1; 8 bases are shared with TRBD1. The germline V gene has CDR1 SGHAT and CDR2 FQNNGV. The CDR3 sequence is 18 residues long. The trim removed 5 bases at V and 2 bases at J, leaving 16 bases unmatched.

In this sample, this clonotype turned up many times. The rearrangement links TRBV6-5 to TRBJ2-1, with 11 bases matching TRBD2. Germline V gene sequence: CDR1 MNHEY, CDR2 SVGAGI. The CDR3 spans 18 residues. The V gene end was trimmed by 2 bases and the J gene end by 2 bases; junction bases not matched to a gene: 8. This chain's CDR3 is CASSYLPSGGIPYNEQFF. CDR3 in DNA: TGTGCCAGCAGTTACCTCCCTAGCGGGGGGATCCCCTACAATGAGCAGTTCTTC.

J is TRBJ1-5 and V is TRBV6-1, with a possible D match to TRBD1 (5 bases). CDR3 length: 12 amino acids. CDR1 and CDR2 (germline): MNHNS, SASEGT. Trimming took 8 bases from V and 6 from J, leaving 11 bases between them. DNA of the CDR3: TGTGCCAGCGGAGGGGAGTCTCAGCCCCAGCATTTT. It yields the protein CASGGESQPQHF.

This chain uses TRBV7-9 with TRBJ2-7; the match to TRBD2 covers 9 bases. The CDR3 loop spans 15 amino acids. Germline assignment: CDR1 SEHNR and CDR2 FQNEAQ (reference sequence). V lost 8 bases and J lost 6; bases outside the gene matches: 14. The CDR3 nucleotides are TGTGCCAGCGAGTCACTAGCGGGCGATATCGGCGAGCAGTACTTC. Protein sequence: CASESLAGDIGEQYF.

This clonotype occurred many times. V gene TRBV7-9 combines with J gene TRBJ1-3, with D hard to call. The ends were cut back, 1 base at V and 0 bases at J, with 13 bases in the middle. Germline CDR1 is SEHNR and CDR2 is FQNEAQ (reference sequence). The CDR3 runs to 17 residues. This chain's CDR3 is CASSLERRRISGNTIYF. Here the CDR3 DNA reads TGTGCCAGCAGCTTAGAGAGGCGACGGATCTCTGGAAACACCATATATTTT.

This clonotype was detected ten times or more. V usage is TRBV7-8 and J usage is TRBJ1-1, with D tentatively TRBD1 (5 bases). With 1 base removed from V and 5 bases from J, the gap between germline ends came to 17 bases. The CDR3 consists of 16 residues. Germline V gene lookup returns CDR1 SGHVS and CDR2 FQNEAQ. DNA of the CDR3: TGTGCCAGCAGCTTAGTTGCGCGCAGGGCCCCTACTGAAGCTTTCTTT. Amino acid sequence: CASSLVARRAPTEAFF.

The chain carries TRBV7-8 and TRBJ1-5; D is perhaps TRBD1 (5 bases). CDR3 length equals 15 residues. The V end was cut by 5 bases, the J end by 12 bases, with 23 bases between. CDR1 and CDR2 from the germline V gene are SGHVS and FQNEAQ. As DNA, the CDR3 is TGTGCCAGCAGCGCGGACTGGGGCCCGCAATCAGTCCAGCATTTT. Translation gives CASSADWGPQSVQHF.

This clonotype came up a few times. This chain joins TRBV6-2 or TRBV6-3 and TRBJ1-1; D is perhaps TRBD1 (6 bases). The V gene's germline CDR1 is MNHEY and CDR2 SVGEGT. V was trimmed by 8 bases and J by 5 bases, leaving 15 bases between them. The CDR3 covers 13 residues. The CDR3 spells CASGEGGRTEAFF. For the CDR3, the DNA is TGTGCCAGCGGCGAGGGGGGGCGTACTGAAGCTTTCTTT.

The J gene is TRBJ2-1, the V gene TRBV6-2 or TRBV6-3, with 9 bases fitting TRBD1. The CDR3 loop spans 13 amino acids. Per germline, CDR1 MNHEY and CDR2 SVGEGT. Germline trimming cut 10 bases from V and 8 bases from J; bases unmatched to any gene: 9. The chain's CDR3 is CATSGQGGYEQFF. The CDR3 nucleotides read TGTGCCACCTCGGGACAGGGAGGTTATGAGCAGTTCTTC.

This clonotype has ten or more counts. The V gene is TRBV11-2, the J gene TRBJ2-3, with 10 bases lining up with TRBD2. The V segment lost 3 bases and the J segment 3 bases; nucleotides outside the gene matches: 6. CDR1 and CDR2 from the germline V gene are SGHAT and FQNNGV. This CDR3 is 16 amino acids long. DNA of the CDR3: TGTGCCAGCAGCTTGGAATTGGGACTAGCGACAGATACGCAGTATTTT. Translating gives CASSLELGLATDTQYF.

The chain has TRBV10-3 and TRBJ1-4; D remains unclear. Germline lookup yields CDR1 ENHRY and CDR2 SYGVKD. The V gene lost 1 base and the J gene lost 4 bases, with 13 bases spanning the gap. The CDR3 totals 16 residues. DNA of the CDR3: TGTGCCATCAGTGAGTTGCCGGCCAGCGTTAATGAAAAACTGTTTTTT. This sequence encodes CAISELPASVNEKLFF.

The gene calls are TRBV20-1 and TRBJ2-3; 9 nucleotides line up with TRBD2. The CDR3 totals 16 residues. Germline V lookup: CDR1 DFQATT, CDR2 SNEGSKA (reference sequence). V lost 0 bases, J lost 5 bases, and 9 bases stayed unmatched. The CDR3 nucleotides are TGCAGTGCTAGAGACCCTCTAGCGGGGCGTCGAGATACGCAGTATTTT. It specifies CSARDPLAGRRDTQYF.

This clonotype was counted at least ten times. The rearrangement joins TRBV6-1 to TRBJ2-7; D perhaps matches TRBD1 (6 bases). Germline V gene sequence: CDR1 MNHNS, CDR2 SASEGT. This CDR3 has 14 residues. V lost 3 bases, J lost 5 bases, and 14 bases lay in between. The CDR3 DNA follows: TGTGCCAGCAGTGAGGGGGCCGATCACCACGAGCAGTACTTC. It specifies CASSEGADHHEQYF.